In this sample, the clone carrying this T cell receptor (beta chain) turned up a few times. This entry is derived from a study of T cell changes during pregnancy in multiple sclerosis. Unmatched junction bases numbered 8, after V lost 6 bases and J lost 6 bases. Germline V gene sequence: CDR1 SQVTM, CDR2 ANQGSEA. The CDR3 loop spans 13 amino acids. Clones were sequenced by immunoSEQ multiplex PCR, and TCRdb holds only the in-frame ones, with some missing. The sample records about 35,000 clones, around nine tenths being singletons. The V and J genes are TRBV29-1 and TRBJ1-1; 9 bases map to TRBD1. The sample was CD4+ T cells from peripheral blood mononuclear cells, taken after pregnancy. The receptor was derived from a female donor in good health, enrolled as a control in a pregnancy study. In nucleotides, the CDR3 is TGCAGCGTCGGGACAGGGTGGGGCCCTGAAGCTTTCTTT. It yields the protein CSVGTGWGPEAFF.